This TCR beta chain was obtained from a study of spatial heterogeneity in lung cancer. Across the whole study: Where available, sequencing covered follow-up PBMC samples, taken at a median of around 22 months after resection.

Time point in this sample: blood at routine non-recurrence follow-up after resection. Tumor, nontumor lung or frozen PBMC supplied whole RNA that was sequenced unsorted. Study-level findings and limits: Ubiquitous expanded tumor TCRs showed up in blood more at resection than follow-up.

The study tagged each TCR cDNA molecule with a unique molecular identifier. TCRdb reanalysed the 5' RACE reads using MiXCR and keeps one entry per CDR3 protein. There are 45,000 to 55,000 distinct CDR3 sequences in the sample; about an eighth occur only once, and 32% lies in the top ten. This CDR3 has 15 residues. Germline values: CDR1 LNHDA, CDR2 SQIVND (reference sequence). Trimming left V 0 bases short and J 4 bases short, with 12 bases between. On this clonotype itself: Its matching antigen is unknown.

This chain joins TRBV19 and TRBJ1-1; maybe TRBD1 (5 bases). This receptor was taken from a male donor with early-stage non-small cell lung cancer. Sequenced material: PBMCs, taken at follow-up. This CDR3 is CASSIEPSGGTEAFF. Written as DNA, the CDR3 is TGTGCCAGTAGTATAGAACCCTCGGGGGGCACTGAAGCTTTCTTT.